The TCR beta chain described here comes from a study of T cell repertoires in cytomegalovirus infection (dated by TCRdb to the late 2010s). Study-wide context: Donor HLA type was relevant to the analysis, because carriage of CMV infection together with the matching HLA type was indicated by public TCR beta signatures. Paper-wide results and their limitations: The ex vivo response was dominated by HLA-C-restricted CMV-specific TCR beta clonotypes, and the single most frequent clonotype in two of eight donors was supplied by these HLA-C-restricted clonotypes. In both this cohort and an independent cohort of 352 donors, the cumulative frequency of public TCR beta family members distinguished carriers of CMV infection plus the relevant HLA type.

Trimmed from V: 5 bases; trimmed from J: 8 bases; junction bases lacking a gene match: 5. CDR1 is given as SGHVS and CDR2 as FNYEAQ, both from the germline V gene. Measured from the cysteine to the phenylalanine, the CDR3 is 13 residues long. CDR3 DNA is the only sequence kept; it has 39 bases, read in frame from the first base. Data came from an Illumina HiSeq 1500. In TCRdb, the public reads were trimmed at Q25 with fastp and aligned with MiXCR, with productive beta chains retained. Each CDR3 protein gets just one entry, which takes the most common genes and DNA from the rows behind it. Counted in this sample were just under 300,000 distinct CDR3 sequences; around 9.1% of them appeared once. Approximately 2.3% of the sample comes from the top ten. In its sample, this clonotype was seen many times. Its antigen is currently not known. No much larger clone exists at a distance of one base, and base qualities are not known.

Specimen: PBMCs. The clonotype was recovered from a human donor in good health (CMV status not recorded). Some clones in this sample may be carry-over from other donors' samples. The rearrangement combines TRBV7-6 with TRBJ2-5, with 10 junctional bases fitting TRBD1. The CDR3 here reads CASSPRDRGTQYF. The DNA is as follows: TGTGCCAGCAGCCCCCGGGACAGGGGCACCCAGTACTTC.